The present TCR beta chain was sequenced within a study of molecular identifiers for immune sequencing clone quantification. In its sample, this clonotype was seen a few times. Naive CD8 T cells underwent sorting with the CD8+CD4-CCR7+CD45RA+ definition. The CDR3 loop spans 14 amino acids. CDR1 KGHDR and CDR2 SFDVKD come from the germline V gene. V was pared by 4 bases and J by 4 bases, with 10 bases between. One entry per CDR3 protein, called by TCRdb with MiXCR from the PCR reads. In the table there are hundreds of thousands of distinct CDR3 sequences, about 25% of which are singletons. The sequencing input was naive CD8+ T cells from blood, with Jurkat cell RNA spiked in. Documented subset: FACS-sorted CD8+CD4-CCR7+CD45RA+ naive T cells. This chain connects TRBV24-1 to TRBJ1-5, with no clear D. This sequence was found in a human donor in good health. Some libraries in this study had Jurkat cell RNA spiked in. In nucleotides, the CDR3 is TGTGCCACCAGTGAAGCCGGGAAAAATCAGCCCCAGCATTTT. This sequence encodes CATSEAGKNQPQHF.